The rows below give T cell receptor beta chains drawn from one sample of a study of cytomegalovirus exposure and HLA in healthy donors. The assay was immunoSEQ multiplex PCR, and TCRdb's table has in-frame clones only and misses some. This table holds roughly 150,000 clones, roughly four fifths found once. Sequenced input: PBMCs. These receptor sequences come from a woman younger than 30 in good health and CMV-seronegative. Each CDR3 is given with its conserved first and last residue. D genes are given only for firm matches. A clone size is listed for some rows: how often the clone was seen (once, few, many), or a class if it is expanded.

TRBV30	.	12	.	TRBJ1-2	TGTGCCTGGATGGAGGGGGGGGGTGGCTACACCTTC	CAWMEGGGGYTF
TRBV6-5	.	15	TRBD1	TRBJ1-5	TGTGCCAGCGGGACAGGGGATATCGGCAATCAGCCCCAGCATTTT	CASGTGDIGNQPQHF
TRBV6-5	.	14	.	TRBJ2-3	TGTGCCAGCAGCCGATGGACTGGCACAGATACGCAGTATTTT	CASSRWTGTDTQYF
TRBV5-4	.	16	.	TRBJ1-6	TGTGCCAGCAGCCTAGAGGGCAGGGGAGTAGGGTCACCCCTCCACTTT	CASSLEGRGVGSPLHF
TRBV6-1	.	16	TRBD1	TRBJ1-6	TGTGCCAGCAGTGAAAGACAGGGATTTTTTAATTCACCCCTCCACTTT	CASSERQGFFNSPLHF
TRBV10-1	.	15	TRBD2	TRBJ2-1	TGCGCCAGCAGCAACCTAGCGGGAGGGTCCAATGAGCAGTTCTTC	CASSNLAGGSNEQFF
TRBV6-5	.	15	.	TRBJ2-7	TGTGCCAGCAGAAGACAGAAGGGGTCCCCCTACGAGCAGTACTTC	CASRRQKGSPYEQYF
TRBV7-9	.	15	TRBD1	TRBJ2-3	TGTGCCAGCAGCTTCGGACAGGGGGCCGCAGATACGCAGTATTTT	CASSFGQGAADTQYF
TRBV5-1	.	17	TRBD1	TRBJ1-1	TGCGCCAGCAGCTTGGAAAAAGGGACAGGGGTGAACACTGAAGCTTTCTTT	CASSLEKGTGVNTEAFF
TRBV7-9	.	15	TRBD1	TRBJ2-3	TGTGCCAGCAGCTTAAAGGGGGCTAGCACAGATACGCAGTATTTT	CASSLKGASTDTQYF
TRBV7-3	.	13	TRBD1	TRBJ2-5	TGTGCCAGCAGCTTGGGACAGGCGGAGACCCAGTACTTC	CASSLGQAETQYF
TRBV28	.	16	.	TRBJ2-7	TGTGCCAGCCTTAGATCTCTAGCCCGAGGGTCCTACGAGCAGTACTTC	CASLRSLARGSYEQYF
TRBV5-1	.	15	.	TRBJ2-1	TGCGCCAGCAGCTTGTCTGGCTTCTCCTACAATGAGCAGTTCTTC	CASSLSGFSYNEQFF
TRBV9	.	15	TRBD1	TRBJ2-2	TGTGCCAGCAGCGACGGAACAGGGGTTCTCGGGGAGCTGTTTTTT	CASSDGTGVLGELFF
TRBV13	.	18	TRBD2	TRBJ2-1	TGTGCCAGCAGCCCCTATGGGAGCGGGGGGACTTTCTACAATGAGCAGTTCTTC	CASSPYGSGGTFYNEQFF
TRBV27	once	15	TRBD2	TRBJ2-1	TGTGCCAGCAGTCCCGGGACTAGCGGGACAAATGAGCAGTTCTTC	CASSPGTSGTNEQFF
TRBV10-1	.	16	TRBD1	TRBJ1-1	TGCGCCAGCAGTGAGTTCCGGACAGGGCCGAACACTGAAGCTTTCTTT	CASSEFRTGPNTEAFF
TRBV7-6	.	16	TRBD2	TRBJ2-1	TGTGCCAGCAGCCCCTGGGGTAGCGGGAGTAACAATGAGCAGTTCTTC	CASSPWGSGSNNEQFF
TRBV10-3	.	13	.	TRBJ1-5	TGTGCCATCAGTGAGTATTCGGGACAGCCCCAGCATTTT	CAISEYSGQPQHF
TRBV7-9	.	18	TRBD1	TRBJ2-6	TGTGCCAGCAGCCGACCCCGGGACAGGGGGCTCAGGGCCAACGTCCTGACTTTC	CASSRPRDRGLRANVLTF
TRBV6-5	once	14	.	TRBJ2-2	TGTGCCAGCAGTAAAGCCGCGAACACCGGGGAGCTGTTTTTT	CASSKAANTGELFF
TRBV5-1	.	11	TRBD1	TRBJ2-1	TGCGCCAGCAGCTCGGGACAGAAGCAGTTCTTC	CASSSGQKQFF
TRBV11-2	.	13	.	TRBJ2-5	TGTGCCAGCAGCTCCGGGATGGGTGAGACCCAGTACTTC	CASSSGMGETQYF
TRBV29-1	once	13	TRBD2	TRBJ2-1	TGCAGCGCTTTTAGCGGGGGGGCCGATGAGCAGTTCTTC	CSAFSGGADEQFF
TRBV29-1	once	13	.	TRBJ2-3	TGCAGCGTTACGAGAGCGGACACAGATACGCAGTATTTT	CSVTRADTDTQYF
TRBV4-2	.	15	.	TRBJ2-4	TGTGCCAGCACCCACTCGGAGGGGGCGAAAAACATTCAGTACTTC	CASTHSEGAKNIQYF
TRBV5-1	.	17	TRBD1	TRBJ2-7	TGCGCCAGCAGCTTTGAGGTCGCGACAGGGAGTCCCTACGAGCAGTACTTC	CASSFEVATGSPYEQYF
TRBV5-4	few	17	TRBD2	TRBJ2-7	TGTGCCAGCAGCCCGGGGGGACTAGCGGGGTCTATCTACGAGCAGTACTTC	CASSPGGLAGSIYEQYF
TRBV5-5	.	15	TRBD1	TRBJ1-1	TGTGCCAGCAGCTTTCTCGACAGGGGGACGACTGAAGCTTTCTTT	CASSFLDRGTTEAFF
TRBV19	.	14	.	TRBJ1-4	TGTGCCAGTAGTATTGGACAGCCCGGGAAAAAACTGTTTTTT	CASSIGQPGKKLFF
TRBV6-1	.	16	TRBD1	TRBJ1-1	TGTGCCAGCAGTGAGATAGGGGGCAGGATTTTCGCTGAAGCTTTCTTT	CASSEIGGRIFAEAFF
TRBV28	.	12	.	TRBJ2-7	TGTGCAGTCAAGCCCCGGTCCCCCGAGCAGTACTTC	CAVKPRSPEQYF
TRBV21-1	.	18	.	TRBJ2-3	TGTGCCAGCAGCAAAGGTTGGACTAGCGGGAAAGAAGGAGATACGCAGTATTTT	CASSKGWTSGKEGDTQYF
TRBV5-1	.	16	TRBD2	TRBJ2-7	TGCGCCAGCAGCTTGGGATCAGCGGGGGGGATCTACGAGCAGTACTTC	CASSLGSAGGIYEQYF
TRBV9	.	17	TRBD1	TRBJ1-2	TGTGCCAGCAGCGTAGGTGTACAGGGGGCGTTCAACTATGGCTACACCTTC	CASSVGVQGAFNYGYTF
TRBV27	.	17	TRBD2	TRBJ2-1	TGTGCCAGCAGTATTGGACTAGCGGGGGCCGGATACAATGAGCAGTTCTTC	CASSIGLAGAGYNEQFF
TRBV7-6	.	15	.	TRBJ1-1	TGTGCCAGCAGCTTAGGCGGGGCGGTGAACACTGAAGCTTTCTTT	CASSLGGAVNTEAFF
TRBV6-6	.	13	.	TRBJ2-1	TGTGCCAGCAGTGGGGGACTTTACAATGAGCAGTTCTTC	CASSGGLYNEQFF
TRBV2	.	14	.	TRBJ1-1	TGTGCCAGCAGTGAAGAGGTGGGGGCGACTGAAGCTTTCTTT	CASSEEVGATEAFF
TRBV9	.	15	.	TRBJ2-5	TGTGCCAGCAGCGCGGGACTTCTGTACCAAGAGACCCAGTACTTC	CASSAGLLYQETQYF
TRBV6-5	.	14	TRBD1	TRBJ1-6	TGTGCCAGCACCCAACAGGGGGCCGCCTCACCCCTCCACTTT	CASTQQGAASPLHF
TRBV9	.	14	TRBD1	TRBJ2-7	TGTGCCAGCAGCGCCGGGACAGGGCCCTACGAGCAGTACTTC	CASSAGTGPYEQYF